Each of the 17 T cell receptor beta chains below was sequenced from the same sample in a study of blood T cell repertoires in COVID-19. Sequencing used immunoSEQ multiplex PCR; TCRdb keeps in-frame clones, though not all of them. The data show 150,000 to 190,000 clones, with around 80% seen just once and 7.3% held by the top ten. Material for sequencing was PBMCs or T cells enriched from blood (not recorded which). Receptors were obtained from a man aged 50-59 years who had recovered from COVID-19.

This clone was seen a handful of times. The chain combines TRBV7-3 with TRBJ1-6, with D perhaps matching TRBD1 (5 bases). Germline CDR1 is SGHTA and CDR2 is FQGTGA. The CDR3 totals 14 residues. V lost 5 bases to trimming and J lost 4 bases, with 9 bases between them. The CDR3 bases are TGTGCCAGCAGCGCGGGACTGTATAATTCACCCCTCCACTTT. Amino acid sequence: CASSAGLYNSPLHF.

The J gene is TRBJ1-3, the V gene TRBV7-2, with 9 bases that match TRBD1. With 5 bases clipped from V and 15 bases from J, the junction kept 11 bases outside the gene matches. The CDR3 has 13 amino acids. Germline V lookup: CDR1 SGHTA, CDR2 FQGNSA. The CDR3 protein is CASSPIGTGLEYF. CDR3 sequence (DNA): TGTGCCAGCAGCCCTATTGGGACAGGGCTTGAATATTTT.

As DNA, the CDR3 is TGTGCCAGCAGCACCAGATCCAGTCCCGGGACAGGGGGGAGCAACTATGGCTACACCTTC. This encodes CASSTRSSPGTGGSNYGYTF. V is TRBV7-9 and J is TRBJ1-2, with 11 bases identical to TRBD1. CDR1 SEHNR and CDR2 FQNEAQ come from the germline V gene (reference sequence). This CDR3 region has 20 residues. The V gene end was trimmed by 5 bases and the J gene end by 2 bases; junction bases not matched to a gene: 19.

The chain has TRBV7-3 and TRBJ2-3; 10 bases are a match to TRBD2. The CDR3 length is 15 residues. The V gene end was trimmed by 4 bases and the J gene end by 2 bases; junction bases not matched to a gene: 3. Germline-derived CDR1 and CDR2 are SGHTA and FQGTGA. The CDR3 DNA reads TGTGCCAGCAGCTCCACTAGCGGGGACACAGATACGCAGTATTTT. Translated: CASSSTSGDTDTQYF.

Of note for this clone: The same CDR3 arises from other DNA sequences in this sample as well. This chain links TRBV6-5 with TRBJ1-5; TRBD1 matches at 7 bases. Germline loops: CDR1 MNHEY, CDR2 SVGAGI. Losses at the gene ends were 6 bases for V and 4 bases for J; bases not matched to a gene: 3. This CDR3 contains 13 residues. This CDR3 reads CASRLQGNQPQHF. CDR3 in DNA: TGTGCCAGCAGATTACAGGGGAATCAGCCCCAGCATTTT.

This chain joins TRBV3-1 (or the pseudogene TRBV3-2) and TRBJ1-2; D is undetermined. This CDR3 is 12 amino acids long. Trimming stripped 2 bases from V and 6 bases from J, with 7 bases between. Germline loops: CDR1 LGHDT, CDR2 YNNKEL (reference sequence). For the CDR3, the DNA is TGTGCCAGCAGCCAACGAGGCCATGGCTACACCTTC. Translating it yields CASSQRGHGYTF.

The V call is TRBV11-2, the J call TRBJ2-2; 7 bases are shared with TRBD2. V dropped 1 base and J dropped 0; count of bases not matched to a gene: 8. The CDR3 consists of 18 residues. Germline V CDR1 and CDR2: SGHAT, FQNNGV. In DNA, the CDR3 is TGTGCCAGCAGCTTAGTTGTTTCACTAGCGACGAACACCGGGGAGCTGTTTTTT. Protein sequence: CASSLVVSLATNTGELFF. The full variable domain, completed using reference TRBV11-2 and TRBJ2-2, is EAGVAQSPRYKIIEKRQSVAFWCNPISGHATLYWYQQILGQGPKLLIQFQNNGVVDDSQLPKDRFSAERLKGVDSTLKIQPAKLEDSAVYLCASSLVVSLATNTGELFFGEGSRLTVL.

The chain employs TRBV9 and TRBJ2-5, with 10 bases fitting TRBD2. This CDR3 is 15 amino acids long. Germline V lookup: CDR1 SGDLS, CDR2 YYNGEE. Trimming removed 4 bases from V and 9 bases from J; junction bases left unmatched: 12. CDR3 in amino acids: CASSPQAGGPWAQYF. The CDR3 bases are TGTGCCAGCAGCCCCCAAGCGGGGGGGCCATGGGCCCAGTACTTC.

The V call is TRBV3-1 (or the pseudogene TRBV3-2), the J call TRBJ2-4; possible D gene TRBD1, 7 bases. The CDR3 runs 16 residues. The V and J ends lost 3 bases and 5 bases respectively, with 17 bases between them. Germline-derived CDR1 and CDR2 are LGHDT and YNNKEL (reference sequence). Here the CDR3 DNA reads TGTGCCAGCAGCCACCCCTCCAGGGGGGCAGAAAACATTCAGTACTTC. It encodes CASSHPSRGAENIQYF.

V is TRBV2 and J is TRBJ1-4; D unresolved. The germline gives CDR1 SNHLY, CDR2 FYNNEI. This CDR3 is 15 amino acids long. The V gene lost 5 bases and the J gene lost 7 bases, with 17 bases spanning the gap. The CDR3: CASSPRAHRGEKLFF. DNA for the CDR3: TGTGCCAGCAGTCCCCGGGCCCACCGGGGTGAAAAACTGTTTTTT.

V and J are TRBV11-2 and TRBJ2-7, with 9 bases matching TRBD1. This CDR3 has 15 amino acids. Germline trimming cut 5 bases from V and 6 bases from J; bases unmatched to any gene: 11. Germline lookup yields CDR1 SGHAT and CDR2 FQNNGV. CDR3 region: CASSGGQGLAAEQYF. The CDR3 region has the DNA TGTGCCAGCAGCGGAGGACAGGGGCTCGCGGCCGAGCAGTACTTC.

The chain carries TRBV6-2 or TRBV6-3 and TRBJ1-2, with D unclear. The V gene's germline CDR1 is MNHEY and CDR2 SVGEGT. Between the trimmed V and J ends, which lost 2 bases and 4 bases, there was a span of 14 bases. This CDR3 is 15 amino acids long. CDR3 region: CASSYASSWSYGYTF. The CDR3 DNA reads TGTGCCAGCAGTTACGCGTCCTCTTGGAGCTATGGCTACACCTTC.

This chain links TRBV29-1 with TRBJ1-4; D unclear. Germline V gene lookup returns CDR1 SQVTM and CDR2 ANQGSEA. Trimming took off 6 bases at V and 3 bases at J, with 17 bases between the two ends. There are 15 residues in the CDR3. CDR3 DNA sequence: TGCAGCGTCATGTCCAACCTGGGCCCTAATGAAAAACTGTTTTTT. Its protein is CSVMSNLGPNEKLFF.

The chain is built from TRBV19 and TRBJ1-2, with 9 bases fitting TRBD1. The V gene end was trimmed by 4 bases and the J gene end by 8 bases; junction bases not matched to a gene: 5. Germline V lookup: CDR1 LNHDA, CDR2 SQIVND (reference sequence). CDR3 length: 13 amino acids. CDR3 sequence (DNA): TGTGCCAGTAGTAGGGGACAGGGAAGGGGCTACACCTTC. It is translated as CASSRGQGRGYTF.

This chain uses TRBV3-1 (or the pseudogene TRBV3-2) with TRBJ1-5; TRBD1 is a possible D gene (6 bases). V was cut by 4 bases and J by 6 bases, with 16 bases left in between. The length of the CDR3 is 15 residues. Germline CDR1 and CDR2: LGHDT and YNNKEL (reference sequence). The CDR3 bases are TGTGCCAGCAGCCCGTCGTCGGGGGGCGTTCAGCCCCAGCATTTT. It is translated as CASSPSSGGVQPQHF.

The CDR3 bases are TGTGCCAGCACTCAGCGTGGGCGGACAGGGAATGAAAAACTGTTTTTT. Translation gives CASTQRGRTGNEKLFF. This sequence joins TRBV2 and TRBJ1-4, with 8 bases aligning to TRBD1. The CDR3 runs to 16 residues. Germline CDR1 is SNHLY and CDR2 is FYNNEI. J lost 5 bases, V lost 7 bases, and 12 bases had no gene match.

To note about this clone: Because the CDR3's place on the DNA is in doubt, the DNA is left out and the CDR3 is given as listed by TCRdb. The CDR3 protein is CASSKGVGTGSSYNSPLHF. The chain recombines TRBV21-1 with TRBJ1-6; the D call TRBD1 from the table was never checked on the DNA. TRBV21-1 is assigned pseudogene status. The CDR3 sequence runs 19 residues, both termini included.